The following is a TCR beta chain sequence with its context. Antigen unknown. The sample is drawn from a study of T cells in women clearing cervical HPV infection. The study, taken as a whole, reports: CIN3+ cases had significantly higher TCR richness than controls; evenness did not differ.

Dot-blot hybridization genotyped cervical HPV amplified with MY09/MY11 PCR. immunoSEQ multiplex PCR used an average of around 1,100 ng genomic DNA. This table comes from immunoSEQ multiplex PCR, and its TCRdb copy is limited to in-frame clones, with some not included. This repertoire comprises about 16,000 clones; its ten largest clones make up 10%. The sequence was obtained from a woman aged 18 to 75 with a cervical HPV16 infection that either progressed to CIN3+ or cleared (not recorded which). What was sequenced was blood buffy coat.

The CDR3 protein is CASKVGGIYNEQFF. The DNA read from the CDR3 is TGTGCCAGTAAAGTCGGGGGGATCTACAATGAG. The V gene is TRBV19, the J gene TRBJ2-1; 7 bases line up with TRBD2. The read terminates 3 residues before the CDR3 end, so the remaining end is supplied by the germline J gene. The V gene's germline CDR1 is LNHDA and CDR2 SQIVND (reference sequence). The CDR3 has 14 residues. J gave up 3 bases and V 7 bases, and 6 bases lay outside the gene matches. Full variable domain (missing parts from reference TRBV19 and TRBJ2-1): DGGITQSPKYLFRKEGQNVTLSCEQNLNHDAMYWYRQDPGQGLRLIYYSQIVNDFQKGDIAEGYSVSREKKESFPLTVTSAQKNPTAFYLCASKVGGIYNEQFFGPGTRLTVL.